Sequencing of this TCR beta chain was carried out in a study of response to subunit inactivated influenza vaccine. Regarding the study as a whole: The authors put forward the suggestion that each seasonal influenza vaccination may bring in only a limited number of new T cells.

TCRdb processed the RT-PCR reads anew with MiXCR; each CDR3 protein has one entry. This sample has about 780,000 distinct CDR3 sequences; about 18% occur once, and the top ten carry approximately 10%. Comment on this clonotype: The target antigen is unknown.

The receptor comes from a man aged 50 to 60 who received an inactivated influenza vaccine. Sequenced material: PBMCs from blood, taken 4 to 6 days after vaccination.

The CDR3 sequence: CASSLPTGMNTEAFF. The CDR3, as DNA: TGTGCCAGCAGCTTACCCACAGGGATGAACACTGAAGCTTTCTTT. V gene TRBV11-1 combines with J gene TRBJ1-1; TRBD1 is a possible D gene (6 bases). Trimming shortened V by 2 bases and J by 0 bases, and 10 bases separated the two germline ends. CDR1 SGHAT and CDR2 FQDESV come from the germline V gene (reference sequence). This CDR3 is 15 amino acids long.